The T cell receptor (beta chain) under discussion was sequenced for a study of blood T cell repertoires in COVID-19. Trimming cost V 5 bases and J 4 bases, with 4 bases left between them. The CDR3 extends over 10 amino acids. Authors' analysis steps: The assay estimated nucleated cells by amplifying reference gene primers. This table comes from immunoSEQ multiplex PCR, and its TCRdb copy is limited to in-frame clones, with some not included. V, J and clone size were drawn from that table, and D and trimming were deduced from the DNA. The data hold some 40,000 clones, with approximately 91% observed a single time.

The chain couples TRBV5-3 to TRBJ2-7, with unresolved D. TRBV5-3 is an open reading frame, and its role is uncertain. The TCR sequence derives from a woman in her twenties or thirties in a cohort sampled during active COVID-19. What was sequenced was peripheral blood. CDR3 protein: CARSPYEQYF. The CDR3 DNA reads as TGTGCCAGAAGTCCTTACGAGCAGTACTTC.